This T cell receptor beta chain came from a study of blood T cell repertoires in COVID-19. Overall study context: Specimens from acute and convalescent COVID-19 originated in the United States, Italy and Spain. Sources were T cells, B-cell-depleted T cells, or PBMCs; the material itself was cDNA or gDNA.

This clone was counted a few times. Deletions cut 5 bases from V and 2 bases from J, with 16 bases between. This CDR3 contains 15 residues. CDR1 and CDR2 (germline): MGHRA, YSYEKL. Authors' analysis steps: It was from reference gene primer amplification that nucleated cell counts were estimated. The table came from immunoSEQ multiplex PCR; TCRdb's copy has only in-frame clones and leaves some out. That table furnishes V, J and clone size, whereas the DNA furnished D and trimming. The table includes about 140,000 clones, over 75% detected once. This clonotype was obtained from a woman between 50 and 59 years old with acute or convalescent COVID-19. The sample was peripheral blood. The chain uses TRBV4-1 and TRBJ2-7, with TRBD2 as a possible D gene (5 bases). The CDR3 loop reads CASSSVAGLPYEQYF. DNA for the CDR3: TGCGCCAGCAGCTCTGTCGCGGGTCTCCCCTACGAGCAGTACTTC.